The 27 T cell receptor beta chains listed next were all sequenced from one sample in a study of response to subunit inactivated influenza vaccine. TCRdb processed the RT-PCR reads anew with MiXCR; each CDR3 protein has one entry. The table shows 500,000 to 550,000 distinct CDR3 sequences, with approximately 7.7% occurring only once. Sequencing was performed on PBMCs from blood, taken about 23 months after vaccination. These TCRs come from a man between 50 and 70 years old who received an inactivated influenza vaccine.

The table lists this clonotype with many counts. The CDR3 DNA follows: TGCAGTGCCTCTGAGACCAGGGCGGGCCATCGGTCCCAGTACTTC. This gives the protein CSASETRAGHRSQYF. The gene calls are TRBV20-1 and TRBJ2-5; tentatively, D is TRBD1 or TRBD2 (5 bases each). This CDR3 spans 15 amino acids. The germline CDR1 and CDR2 sequences are DFQATT and SNEGSKA (reference sequence). The ends were cut back, 6 bases at V and 9 bases at J, with 26 bases in the middle.

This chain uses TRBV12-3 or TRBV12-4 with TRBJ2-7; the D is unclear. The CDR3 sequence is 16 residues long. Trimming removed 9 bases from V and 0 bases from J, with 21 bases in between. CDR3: CARAPYVWKSSYEQYF. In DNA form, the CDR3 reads TGTGCCAGAGCCCCTTATGTGTGGAAAAGCTCCTACGAGCAGTACTTC.

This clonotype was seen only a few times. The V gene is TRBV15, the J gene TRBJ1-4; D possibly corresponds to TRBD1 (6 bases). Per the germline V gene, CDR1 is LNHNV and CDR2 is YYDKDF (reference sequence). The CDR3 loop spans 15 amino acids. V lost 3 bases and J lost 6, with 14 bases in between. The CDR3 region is CATSSPGEGHEKLFF. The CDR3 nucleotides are TGTGCCACCAGCAGCCCAGGGGAGGGACATGAAAAACTGTTTTTT. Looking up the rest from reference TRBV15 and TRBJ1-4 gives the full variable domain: DAMVIQNPRYQVTQFGKPVTLSCSQTLNHNVMYWYQQKSSQAPKLLFHYYDKDFNNEADTPDNFQSRRPNTSFCFLDIRSPGLGDTAMYLCATSSPGEGHEKLFFGSGTQLSVL.

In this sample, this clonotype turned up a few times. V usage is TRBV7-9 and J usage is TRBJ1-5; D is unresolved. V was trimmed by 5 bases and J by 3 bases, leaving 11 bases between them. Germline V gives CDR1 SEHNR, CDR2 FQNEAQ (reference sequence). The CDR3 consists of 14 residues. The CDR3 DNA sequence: TGTGCCAGCAGCCCGGACGGCAACAATCAGCCCCAGCATTTT. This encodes CASSPDGNNQPQHF.

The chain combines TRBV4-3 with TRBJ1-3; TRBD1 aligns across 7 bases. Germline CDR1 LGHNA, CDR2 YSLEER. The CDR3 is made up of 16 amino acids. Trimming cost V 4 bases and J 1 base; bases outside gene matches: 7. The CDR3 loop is CASSPETGMSGNTIYF. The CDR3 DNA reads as TGCGCCAGCAGCCCGGAGACAGGGATGTCTGGAAACACCATATATTTT.

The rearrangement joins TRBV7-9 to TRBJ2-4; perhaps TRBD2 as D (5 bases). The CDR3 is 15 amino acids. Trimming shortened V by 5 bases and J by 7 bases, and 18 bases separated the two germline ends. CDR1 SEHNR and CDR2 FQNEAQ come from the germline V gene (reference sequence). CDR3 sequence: CASSLSTGSKNIQYF. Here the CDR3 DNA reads TGTGCCAGCAGCCTATCGACGGGGAGTAAGAACATTCAGTACTTC.

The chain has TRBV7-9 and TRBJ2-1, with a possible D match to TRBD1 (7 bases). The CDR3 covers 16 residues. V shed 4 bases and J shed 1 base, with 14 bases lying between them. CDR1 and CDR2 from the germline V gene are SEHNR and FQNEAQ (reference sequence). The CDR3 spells CASSSGPGGSYNEQFF. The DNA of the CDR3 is TGTGCCAGCAGCTCCGGCCCAGGGGGGTCCTACAATGAGCAGTTCTTC.

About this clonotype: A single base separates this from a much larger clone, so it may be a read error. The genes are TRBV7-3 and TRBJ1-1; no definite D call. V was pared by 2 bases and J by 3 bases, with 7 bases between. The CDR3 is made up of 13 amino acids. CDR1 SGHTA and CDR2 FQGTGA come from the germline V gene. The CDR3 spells CASSLPGYTEAFF. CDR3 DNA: TGTGCCAGCAGCTTACCGGGTTACACTGAAGCTTTCTTT.

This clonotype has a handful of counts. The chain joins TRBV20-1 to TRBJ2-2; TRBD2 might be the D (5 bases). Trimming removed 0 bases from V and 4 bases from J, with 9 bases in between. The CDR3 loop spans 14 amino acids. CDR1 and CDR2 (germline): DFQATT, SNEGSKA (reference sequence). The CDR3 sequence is CSAREWGVTGELFF. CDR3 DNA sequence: TGCAGTGCTAGAGAATGGGGAGTCACCGGGGAGCTGTTTTTT.

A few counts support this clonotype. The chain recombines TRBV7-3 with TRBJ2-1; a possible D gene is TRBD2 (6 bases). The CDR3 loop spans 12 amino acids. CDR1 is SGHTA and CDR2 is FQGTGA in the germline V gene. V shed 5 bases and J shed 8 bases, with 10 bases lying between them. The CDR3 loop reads CASSASGDEQFF. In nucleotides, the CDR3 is TGTGCCAGCAGCGCCTCGGGGGATGAGCAGTTCTTC. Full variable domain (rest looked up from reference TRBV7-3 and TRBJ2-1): GAGVSQTPSNKVTEKGKYVELRCDPISGHTALYWYRQSLGQGPEFLIYFQGTGAADDSGLPNDRFFAVRPEGSVSTLKIQRTERGDSAVYLCASSASGDEQFFGPGTRLTVL.

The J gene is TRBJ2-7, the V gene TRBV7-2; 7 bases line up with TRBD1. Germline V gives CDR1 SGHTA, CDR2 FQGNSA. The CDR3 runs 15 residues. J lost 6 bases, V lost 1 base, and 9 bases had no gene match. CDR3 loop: CASSLDQGVSVEQYF. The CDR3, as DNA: TGTGCCAGCAGCTTAGACCAGGGGGTTTCCGTCGAGCAGTACTTC.

In nucleotides, the CDR3 is TGTGCCAGCAGTTTCGGCAACAGGGTGAGCGCAGATACGCAGTATTTT. Residues: CASSFGNRVSADTQYF. V and J are TRBV12-3 or TRBV12-4 and TRBJ2-3, with D perhaps matching TRBD1 (6 bases). The germline V and J ends were trimmed by 3 bases and 4 bases, with 17 bases remaining between them. CDR3 length: 16 residues.

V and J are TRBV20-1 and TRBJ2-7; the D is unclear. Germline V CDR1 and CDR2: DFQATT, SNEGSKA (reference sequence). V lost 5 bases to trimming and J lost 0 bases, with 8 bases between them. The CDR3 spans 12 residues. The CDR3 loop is CSAGQSSYEQYF. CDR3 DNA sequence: TGCAGTGCTGGGCAGAGCTCCTACGAGCAGTACTTC.

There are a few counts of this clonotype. The CDR3 coding sequence is TGTGCCATCAGTGAGGCCCCAGGGATGCGCACCGGGGAGCTGTTTTTT. Amino acid sequence: CAISEAPGMRTGELFF. The rearrangement links TRBV10-3 to TRBJ2-2; tentatively, D is TRBD1 (5 bases). V gave up 2 bases and J gave up 4 bases, with 14 bases separating them. This CDR3 is built from 16 residues. Germline V gene lookup returns CDR1 ENHRY and CDR2 SYGVKD.

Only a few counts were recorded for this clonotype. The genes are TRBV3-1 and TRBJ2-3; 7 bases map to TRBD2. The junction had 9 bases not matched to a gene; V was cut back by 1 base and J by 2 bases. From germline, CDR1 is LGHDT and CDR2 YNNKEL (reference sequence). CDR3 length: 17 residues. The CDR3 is CASSQAGGRIITDTQYF. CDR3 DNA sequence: TGTGCCAGCAGCCAAGCGGGGGGTCGGATAATCACAGATACGCAGTATTTT.

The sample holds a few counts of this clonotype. This CDR3 is CASSLGQGIGELFF. For the CDR3, the DNA is TGTGCCAGCAGTCTGGGACAGGGGATCGGGGAGCTGTTTTTT. The gene calls are TRBV12-3 or TRBV12-4 and TRBJ2-2, with 10 bases aligning to TRBD1. There are 14 residues in the CDR3. The ends lost 5 bases at V and 7 bases at J; junction bases unmatched: 4.

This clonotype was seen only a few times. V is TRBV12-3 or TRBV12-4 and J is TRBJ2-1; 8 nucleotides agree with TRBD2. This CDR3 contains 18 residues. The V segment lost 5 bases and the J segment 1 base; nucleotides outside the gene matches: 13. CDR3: CASSPGTRLTPSYNEQFF. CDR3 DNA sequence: TGTGCCAGCAGTCCCGGGACTAGGCTTACTCCATCCTACAATGAGCAGTTCTTC.

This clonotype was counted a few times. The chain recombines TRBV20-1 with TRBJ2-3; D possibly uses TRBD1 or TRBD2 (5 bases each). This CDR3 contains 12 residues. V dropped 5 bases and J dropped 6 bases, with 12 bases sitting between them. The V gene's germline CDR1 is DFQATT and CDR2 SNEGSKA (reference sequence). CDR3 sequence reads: CSASRGPDTQYF. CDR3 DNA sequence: TGCAGTGCTTCGAGGGGCCCGGATACGCAGTATTTT.

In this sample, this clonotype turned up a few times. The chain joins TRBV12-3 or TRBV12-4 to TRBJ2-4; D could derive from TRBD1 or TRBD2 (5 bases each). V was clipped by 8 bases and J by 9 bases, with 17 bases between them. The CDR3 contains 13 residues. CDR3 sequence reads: CASGPWGSGIQYF. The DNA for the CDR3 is TGTGCCAGCGGCCCTTGGGGGTCCGGCATTCAGTACTTC.

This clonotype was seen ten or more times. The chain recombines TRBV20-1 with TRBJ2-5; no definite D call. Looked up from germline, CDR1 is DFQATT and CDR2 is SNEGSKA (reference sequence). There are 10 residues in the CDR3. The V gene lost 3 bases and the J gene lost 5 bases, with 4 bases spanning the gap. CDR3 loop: CSASIETQYF. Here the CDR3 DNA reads TGCAGTGCTAGTATCGAGACCCAGTACTTC.

CDR3 region: CASSSLAGETDTQYF. The DNA of the CDR3 is TGCGCCAGCAGCTCGTTAGCGGGGGAGACAGATACGCAGTATTTT. The chain uses TRBV5-1 and TRBJ2-3; TRBD2 matches at 9 bases. The CDR3 has 15 amino acids. V gave up 3 bases and J gave up 3 bases; unmatched junction bases: 5. The germline CDR1 and CDR2 sequences are SGHRS and YFSETQ.

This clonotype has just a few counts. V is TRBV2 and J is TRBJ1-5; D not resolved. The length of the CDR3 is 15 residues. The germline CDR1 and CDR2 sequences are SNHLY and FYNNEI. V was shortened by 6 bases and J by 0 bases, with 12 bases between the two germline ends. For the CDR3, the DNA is TGTGCCAGCAGGGCAGGACGGTATAGCAATCAGCCCCAGCATTTT. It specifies CASRAGRYSNQPQHF.

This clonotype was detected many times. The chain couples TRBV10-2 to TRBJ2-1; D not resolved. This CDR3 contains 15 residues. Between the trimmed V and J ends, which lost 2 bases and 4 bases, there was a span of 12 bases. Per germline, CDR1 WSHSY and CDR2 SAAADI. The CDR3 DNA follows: TGCGCCAGCAGTGAGGGGTCCCTTCCTTACAATGAGCAGTTCTTC. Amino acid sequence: CASSEGSLPYNEQFF.

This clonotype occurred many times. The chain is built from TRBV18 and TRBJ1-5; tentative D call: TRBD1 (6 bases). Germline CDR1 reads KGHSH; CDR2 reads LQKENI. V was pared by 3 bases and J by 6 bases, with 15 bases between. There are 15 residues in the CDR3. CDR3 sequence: CASSPPGGSGQPQHF. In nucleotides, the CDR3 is TGTGCCAGCTCACCCCCCGGGGGCAGCGGTCAGCCCCAGCATTTT. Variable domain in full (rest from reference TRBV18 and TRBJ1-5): NAGVMQNPRHLVRRRGQEARLRCSPMKGHSHVYWYRQLPEEGLKFMVYLQKENIIDESGMPKERFSAEFPKEGPSILRIQQVVRGDSAAYFCASSPPGGSGQPQHFGDGTRLSIL.

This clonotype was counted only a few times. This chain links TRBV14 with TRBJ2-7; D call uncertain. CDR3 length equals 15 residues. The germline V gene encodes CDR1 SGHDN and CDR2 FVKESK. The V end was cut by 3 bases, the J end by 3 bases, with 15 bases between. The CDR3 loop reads CASSHLYRSLYEQYF. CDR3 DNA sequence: TGTGCCAGCAGCCACCTCTACCGGTCCCTCTACGAGCAGTACTTC.

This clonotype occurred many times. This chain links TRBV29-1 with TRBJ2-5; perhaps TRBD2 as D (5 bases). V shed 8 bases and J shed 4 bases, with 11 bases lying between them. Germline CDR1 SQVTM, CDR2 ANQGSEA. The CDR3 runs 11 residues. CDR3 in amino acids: CSTRKGETQYF. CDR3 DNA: TGCAGCACTAGAAAGGGAGAGACCCAGTACTTC.

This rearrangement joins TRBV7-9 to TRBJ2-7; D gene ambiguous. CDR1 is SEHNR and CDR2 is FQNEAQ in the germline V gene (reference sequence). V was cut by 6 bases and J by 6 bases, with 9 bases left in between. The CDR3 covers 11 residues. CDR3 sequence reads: CASSPNTEQYF. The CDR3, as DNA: TGTGCCAGCAGTCCTAACACCGAGCAGTACTTC.